The 25 T cell receptor beta chains below were found in one sample sequenced in a study of blood T cell repertoires in COVID-19. Measured with immunoSEQ multiplex PCR; TCRdb has only the in-frame clones, and not every one. In the table there are more than 50,000 clones, about 76% of which are singletons. Material for sequencing was peripheral blood. These receptors came from a man in his 70s with active or convalescent COVID-19.

The chain joins TRBV19 to TRBJ2-5, with 7 bases aligning to TRBD2. This CDR3 region has 15 residues. V was clipped by 3 bases and J by 1 base; unmatched bases: 5. Germline CDR1 reads LNHDA; CDR2 reads SQIVND (reference sequence). In DNA, the CDR3 is TGTGCCAGTAGTATTCCAGCGGGACCCCAAGAGACCCAGTACTTC. It specifies CASSIPAGPQETQYF.

The V call is TRBV11-2, the J call TRBJ2-4; D possibly corresponds to TRBD2 (6 bases). The CDR3 loop spans 15 amino acids. With 4 bases removed from V and 3 bases from J, the gap between germline ends came to 13 bases. The germline CDR1 and CDR2 sequences are SGHAT and FQNNGV. The chain's CDR3 is CASSWALGGKNIQYF. The CDR3 DNA reads as TGTGCCAGCAGCTGGGCCCTGGGAGGCAAAAACATTCAGTACTTC.

The chain recombines TRBV15 with TRBJ1-1; D gene unclear. Per the germline V gene, CDR1 is LNHNV and CDR2 is YYDKDF (reference sequence). The CDR3 extends over 14 amino acids. The V and J ends lost 0 bases and 3 bases respectively, with 8 bases between them. CDR3 sequence reads: CATSRDESDTEAFF. Here the CDR3 DNA reads TGTGCCACCAGCAGAGATGAATCGGACACTGAAGCTTTCTTT.

The V gene is TRBV3-1 (or the pseudogene TRBV3-2), the J gene TRBJ2-5; 9 positions match TRBD2. Losses at the gene ends were 8 bases for V and 1 base for J; bases not matched to a gene: 14. The CDR3 covers 17 residues. Per the germline V gene, CDR1 is LGHDT and CDR2 is YNNKEL (reference sequence). The chain's CDR3 is CASSGLIAGASQETQYF. In DNA form, the CDR3 reads TGTGCCAGCTCAGGACTGATAGCGGGGGCCTCCCAAGAGACCCAGTACTTC.

This chain joins TRBV19 and TRBJ2-3; 8 nucleotides align to TRBD1. In germline, CDR1 is LNHDA, CDR2 SQIVND (reference sequence). This CDR3 region has 16 residues. J lost 3 bases, V lost 2 bases, and 7 bases had no gene match. CDR3 bases: TGTGCCAGTAGTATACGGACAGGGTTAAGGACAGATACGCAGTATTTT. It translates to CASSIRTGLRTDTQYF.

The chain carries TRBV15 and TRBJ1-5, with D unresolved. Germline loops: CDR1 LNHNV, CDR2 YYDKDF (reference sequence). The V gene lost 8 bases and the J gene lost 4 bases, with 6 bases spanning the gap. This CDR3 has 11 amino acids. CDR3 region: CATSGNQPQHF. In DNA form, the CDR3 reads TGTGCCACCTCAGGAAATCAGCCCCAGCATTTT.

The chain recombines TRBV2 with TRBJ2-2; D call uncertain. V lost 7 bases, J lost 1 base, and 10 bases lay in between. Germline CDR1 reads SNHLY; CDR2 reads FYNNEI. The length of the CDR3 is 14 residues. CDR3 in DNA: TGTGCCAGCAAACGGGTCGAGAACACCGGGGAGCTGTTTTTT. Translating it yields CASKRVENTGELFF.

This chain joins TRBV24-1 and TRBJ2-3; 10 bases are shared with TRBD1. V shed 4 bases and J 0 bases; nucleotides not matched to a gene: 6. From germline, CDR1 is KGHDR and CDR2 SFDVKD. This CDR3 has 17 amino acids. The CDR3 sequence is CATSDSRDRGSTDTQYF. For the CDR3, the DNA is TGTGCCACCAGTGACTCGCGGGACAGGGGTAGCACAGATACGCAGTATTTT.

Only a few counts were recorded for this clone. This chain uses TRBV5-4 with TRBJ2-5; D is possibly TRBD2 (6 bases). CDR3 size: 15 residues. CDR1 and CDR2 from the germline V gene are SGHNT and YYREEE (reference sequence). Trimming removed 5 bases at V and 5 bases at J, with 19 bases between. The DNA for the CDR3 is TGTGCCAGCAGGTTAGACGGTCTCGGAGGGGAGACCCAGTACTTC. Its translation is CASRLDGLGGETQYF.

The gene calls are TRBV20-1 and TRBJ1-2; D uncertain. This CDR3 spans 9 amino acids. Germline V gene data show CDR1 as DFQATT and CDR2 as SNEGSKA (reference sequence). The CDR3 loop is CGSGAGYTF. Here the CDR3 DNA reads TGCGGGTCGGGAGCTGGCTACACCTTC.

This clone appeared once. CDR3 in DNA: TGTGCCAGAAGCTACACAGGGAACACTGAAGCTTTCTTT. It specifies CARSYTGNTEAFF. The chain uses TRBV5-3 and TRBJ1-1; the D gene is possibly TRBD1 (5 bases). TRBV5-3 is flagged as an ORF with uncertain function. V lost 3 bases, J lost 1 base, and 7 bases lay in between. CDR3 size: 13 residues.

The count of this clone is one. This rearrangement joins TRBV7-2 to TRBJ1-1, with TRBD1 matching over 8 bases. This CDR3 spans 17 amino acids. Germline-derived CDR1 and CDR2 are SGHTA and FQGNSA. After removal of 2 bases from V and 0 bases from J, the junction contained 8 bases not matched to a gene. The CDR3 is CASSLSHLDRVNTEAFF. In DNA, the CDR3 is TGTGCCAGCAGCTTAAGCCACCTGGACAGGGTGAACACTGAAGCTTTCTTT.

The chain is built from TRBV6-5 and TRBJ1-1; maybe TRBD1 (5 bases). The V and J ends lost 6 bases and 1 base respectively, with 12 bases between them. CDR1 MNHEY and CDR2 SVGAGI come from the germline V gene. The CDR3 is 14 residues long. CDR3 residues: CASSLTASNTEAFF. CDR3 DNA: TGTGCCAGCAGCTTGACAGCGTCGAACACTGAAGCTTTCTTT.

CDR3 in amino acids: CASSLVFVDTEAFF. DNA of the CDR3: TGTGCCAGCAGTTTAGTGTTCGTTGACACTGAAGCTTTCTTT. The chain couples TRBV27 to TRBJ1-1; no clear D. Per the germline V gene, CDR1 is MNHEY and CDR2 is SMNVEV (reference sequence). V was cut by 2 bases and J by 3 bases, with 10 bases left in between. The CDR3 runs to 14 residues.

CDR3 sequence: CASSLGQGGYEQYF. For the CDR3, the DNA is TGTGCCAGCAGCTTAGGCCAGGGCGGCTACGAGCAGTACTTC. The V and J genes are TRBV7-9 and TRBJ2-7, with D perhaps matching TRBD1 (5 bases). Trimming pared 1 base from V and 3 bases from J, leaving 10 bases between. Germline CDR1 is SEHNR and CDR2 is FQNEAQ (reference sequence). This CDR3 comprises 14 residues.

This chain uses TRBV2 with TRBJ1-4; no reliable D call. Trimming cost V 2 bases and J 11 bases, with 15 bases left between them. CDR3 length: 14 residues. Germline CDR1 is SNHLY and CDR2 is FYNNEI. The CDR3 nucleotides read TGTGCCAGCAGTGAATCCACGGGGATCGGCAAACTGTTTTTT. This gives the protein CASSESTGIGKLFF.

This chain connects TRBV23-1 to TRBJ1-2; D is unresolved. TRBV23-1 falls under the ORF class, with uncertain function. Trimming removed 7 bases from V and 3 bases from J, with 9 bases in between. This CDR3 region has 12 residues. The CDR3 nucleotides read TGCGCCAGCATCGTCACAGACTATGGCTACACCTTC. Protein product: CASIVTDYGYTF.

The J gene is TRBJ1-4, the V gene TRBV19, with a weak D call TRBD1 (5 bases). The CDR3 length is 15 residues. CDR1 is LNHDA and CDR2 is SQIVND in the germline V gene (reference sequence). V gave up 5 bases and J gave up 0 bases, with 10 bases separating them. The CDR3 region has the DNA TGTGCCAGTAGTCACGACAGAGCAACTAATGAAAAACTGTTTTTT. It yields the protein CASSHDRATNEKLFF.

Only one count was recorded for this clone. The chain couples TRBV12-3 or TRBV12-4 to TRBJ1-5; no reliable D call. The length of the CDR3 is 13 residues. The ends were cut back, 3 bases at V and 3 bases at J, with 6 bases in the middle. The CDR3 DNA reads TGTGCCAGCAGTTTTCAAAACAATCAGCCCCAGCATTTT. It is translated as CASSFQNNQPQHF.

The V call is TRBV5-5, the J call TRBJ2-3, with 10 positions matching TRBD1. Germline values: CDR1 SGHKS, CDR2 YYEKEE (reference sequence). V shed 1 base, J shed 5 bases, and the junction held 4 bases outside the gene matches. The length of the CDR3 is 15 residues. The DNA for the CDR3 is TGTGCCAGCAGCTTGAGGGGACAGGGGAAAGATACGCAGTATTTT. Translating gives CASSLRGQGKDTQYF.

The V and J genes are TRBV30 and TRBJ2-4; tentatively, D is TRBD2 (5 bases). V lost 0 bases and J lost 2, with 8 bases in between. CDR1 is GTSNPN, CDR2 SVGIG, per germline (reference sequence). The CDR3 loop spans 14 amino acids. The CDR3 DNA sequence: TGTGCCTGGAGTGTACGAGGGACCAAAAACATTCAGTACTTC. Protein: CAWSVRGTKNIQYF.

The chain carries TRBV28 and TRBJ1-1; D not certain. This CDR3 is 13 amino acids long. V was trimmed by 8 bases and J by 1 base, leaving 11 bases between them. Germline V gene sequence: CDR1 MDHEN, CDR2 SYDVKM. The CDR3 DNA sequence: TGTGCCAGCCTTACAACACCGAACACTGAAGCTTTCTTT. Encoded protein: CASLTTPNTEAFF.

J is TRBJ1-4 and V is TRBV7-6; 8 bases agree with TRBD1. Trimming took 6 bases from V and 7 from J; bases not matched to a gene: 10. In germline, CDR1 is SGHVS, CDR2 FNYEAQ. CDR3 length: 15 amino acids. The CDR3 here is CASSRRQGFGEKLFF. The DNA of the CDR3 is TGTGCCAGCAGTCGTCGACAGGGGTTTGGTGAAAAACTGTTTTTT. The whole variable domain, remainder taken from reference TRBV7-6 and TRBJ1-4, is GAGVSQSPRYKVTKRGQDVALRCDPISGHVSLYWYRQALGQGPEFLTYFNYEAQQDKSGLPNDRFSAERPEGSISTLTIQRTEQRDSAMYRCASSRRQGFGEKLFFGSGTQLSVL.

This clone was counted only a few times. The chain combines TRBV6-5 with TRBJ2-2; 9 positions agree with TRBD2. The CDR3 runs to 16 residues. V shed 3 bases, J shed 8 bases, and the junction held 10 bases outside the gene matches. Per germline, CDR1 MNHEY and CDR2 SVGAGI. This CDR3 reads CASSYSLAGPGGELFF. As DNA, the CDR3 is TGTGCCAGCAGTTATTCCCTAGCGGGGCCTGGGGGGGAGCTGTTTTTT.

This clone was observed once. CDR3 loop: CASRSGTGFNQPQHF. For the CDR3, the DNA is TGTGCCAGTAGAAGTGGGACAGGGTTCAATCAGCCCCAGCATTTT. The chain links TRBV19 to TRBJ1-5, with 9 nucleotides matching TRBD1. This CDR3 has 15 residues. The J segment lost 3 bases and the V segment lost 6 bases, leaving 6 bases of the junction unmatched. Germline V gene data show CDR1 as LNHDA and CDR2 as SQIVND (reference sequence).